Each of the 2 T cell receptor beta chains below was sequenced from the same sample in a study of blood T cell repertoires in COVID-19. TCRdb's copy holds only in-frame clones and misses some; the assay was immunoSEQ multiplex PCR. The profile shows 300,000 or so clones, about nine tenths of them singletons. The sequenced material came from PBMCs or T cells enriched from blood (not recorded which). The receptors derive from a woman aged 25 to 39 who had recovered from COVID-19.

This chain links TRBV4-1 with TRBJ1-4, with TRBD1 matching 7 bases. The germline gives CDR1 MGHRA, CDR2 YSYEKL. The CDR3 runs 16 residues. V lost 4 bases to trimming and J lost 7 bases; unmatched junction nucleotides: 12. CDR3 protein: CASSRDLTGKGEKLFF. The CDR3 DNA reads TGCGCCAGCAGCCGCGACTTGACAGGGAAAGGTGAAAAACTGTTTTTT.

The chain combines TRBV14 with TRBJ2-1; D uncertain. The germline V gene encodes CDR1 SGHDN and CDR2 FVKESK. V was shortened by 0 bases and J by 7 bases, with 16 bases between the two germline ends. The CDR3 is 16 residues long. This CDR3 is CASSQDLVAAWNEQFF. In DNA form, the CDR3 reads TGTGCCAGCAGCCAAGATCTTGTGGCTGCTTGGAATGAGCAGTTCTTC. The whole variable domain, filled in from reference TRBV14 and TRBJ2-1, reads EAGVTQFPSHSVIEKGQTVTLRCDPISGHDNLYWYRRVMGKEIKFLLHFVKESKQDESGMPNNRFLAERTGGTYSTLKVQPAELEDSGVYFCASSQDLVAAWNEQFFGPGTRLTVL.